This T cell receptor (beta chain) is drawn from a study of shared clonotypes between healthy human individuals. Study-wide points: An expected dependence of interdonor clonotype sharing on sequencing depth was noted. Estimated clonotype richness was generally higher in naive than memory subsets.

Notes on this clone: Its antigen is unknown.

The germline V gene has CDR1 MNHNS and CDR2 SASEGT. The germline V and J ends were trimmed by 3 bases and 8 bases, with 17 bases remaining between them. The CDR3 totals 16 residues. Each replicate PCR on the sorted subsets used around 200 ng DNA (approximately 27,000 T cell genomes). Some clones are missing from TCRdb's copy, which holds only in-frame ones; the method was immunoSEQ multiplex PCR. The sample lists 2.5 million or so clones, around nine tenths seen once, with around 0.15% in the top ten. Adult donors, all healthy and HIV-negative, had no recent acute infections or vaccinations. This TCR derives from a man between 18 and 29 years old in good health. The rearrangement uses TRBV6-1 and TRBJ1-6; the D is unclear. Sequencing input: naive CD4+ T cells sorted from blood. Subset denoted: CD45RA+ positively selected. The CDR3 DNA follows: TGTGCCAGCAGTGAGGTATCGACCCTCTTTTATTCACCCCTCCACTTT. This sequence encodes CASSEVSTLFYSPLHF.